Following are 26 T cell receptor beta chains from one sample sequenced in a study of blood T cell repertoires in COVID-19. Produced via immunoSEQ multiplex PCR; TCRdb's table is partial and in-frame only. The sample has roughly 100,000 clones, about 78% seen once; the top ten hold approximately 9.6%. The specimen sequenced was peripheral blood. The receptors were sampled from a man aged 55 to 70 with active or convalescent COVID-19.

The chain is built from TRBV9 and TRBJ2-7, with 8 bases identical to TRBD1. The V gene end was trimmed by 4 bases and the J gene end by 4 bases; junction bases not matched to a gene: 7. From germline, CDR1 is SGDLS and CDR2 YYNGEE. CDR3 length: 14 amino acids. The CDR3 reads CASSLRTGSYEQYF. CDR3 nucleotides: TGTGCCAGCAGCTTGCGGACAGGGTCATACGAGCAGTACTTC.

This clone was counted once. This chain links TRBV11-2 with TRBJ2-1, with 7 bases fitting TRBD2. CDR1 is SGHAT and CDR2 is FQNNGV in the germline V gene. V dropped 1 base and J dropped 9; count of bases not matched to a gene: 6. The CDR3 extends over 14 amino acids. This CDR3 reads CASSLGEGRSEQFF. The CDR3 region has the DNA TGTGCCAGCAGCTTAGGGGAGGGGCGTAGTGAGCAGTTCTTC.

This rearrangement joins TRBV7-9 to TRBJ1-1; no definite D call. Deletions cut 2 bases from V and 1 base from J, with 5 bases between. This CDR3 is 13 amino acids long. Germline loops: CDR1 SEHNR, CDR2 FQNEAQ (reference sequence). CDR3 nucleotide sequence: TGTGCCAGCAGCTTAAACAGGAACACTGAAGCTTTCTTT. It is translated as CASSLNRNTEAFF.

J is TRBJ2-1 and V is TRBV4-3; 7 bases line up with TRBD2. The CDR3 runs to 18 residues. CDR1 and CDR2 (germline): LGHNA, YSLEER. Trimming took 2 bases from V and 6 from J; bases not matched to a gene: 16. The CDR3 DNA reads as TGCGCCAGCAGCCAAATCTATGGGGAGGGGTCGTCATTCAATGAGCAGTTCTTC. It specifies CASSQIYGEGSSFNEQFF.

This clone was detected a few times. V usage is TRBV5-1 and J usage is TRBJ2-3; D not resolved. V was cut by 4 bases and J by 0 bases, with 15 bases left in between. Germline V gene lookup returns CDR1 SGHRS and CDR2 YFSETQ. The CDR3 has 16 amino acids. CDR3 sequence reads: CASSRPAAASTDTQYF. In DNA, the CDR3 is TGCGCCAGCAGCCGGCCGGCGGCGGCTAGCACAGATACGCAGTATTTT.

The V call is TRBV7-9, the J call TRBJ1-4, with D maybe TRBD1 (5 bases). Looked up from germline, CDR1 is SEHNR and CDR2 is FQNEAQ (reference sequence). This CDR3 region has 15 residues. The V gene lost 5 bases and the J gene lost 3 bases, with 13 bases spanning the gap. The CDR3 DNA reads TGTGCCAGCAGCCTGGACGGAGGGGCTAATGAAAAACTGTTTTTT. Protein: CASSLDGGANEKLFF.

The genes are TRBV2 and TRBJ2-2; tentatively, D is TRBD1 (5 bases). The CDR3 runs to 16 residues. The V and J ends lost 4 bases and 0 bases respectively, with 12 bases between them. CDR1 is SNHLY, CDR2 FYNNEI, per germline. The DNA of the CDR3 is TGTGCCAGCAGTGTCCGCAGGGTGGCGAACACCGGGGAGCTGTTTTTT. It encodes CASSVRRVANTGELFF.

This clone was seen a few times. The rearrangement joins TRBV28 to TRBJ1-1; weak D call: TRBD1 (5 bases). Looked up from germline, CDR1 is MDHEN and CDR2 is SYDVKM. V gave up 6 bases and J gave up 1 base, with 12 bases separating them. The CDR3 consists of 14 residues. CDR3 amino acids: CASRDRGGNTEAFF. For the CDR3, the DNA is TGTGCCAGCAGAGACCGCGGGGGGAACACTGAAGCTTTCTTT.

The genes are TRBV10-3 and TRBJ2-7; D is possibly TRBD2 (6 bases). CDR3 length: 13 residues. V was clipped by 2 bases and J by 5 bases, with 10 bases between them. The germline V gene has CDR1 ENHRY and CDR2 SYGVKD. DNA for the CDR3: TGTGCCATCAGTGAGACGGGACTCCACGAGCAGTACGTC. As protein: CAISETGLHEQYV.

The rearrangement joins TRBV10-2 to TRBJ1-1, with a possible D match to TRBD1 (6 bases). Trimming pared 5 bases from V and 2 bases from J, leaving 15 bases between. The CDR3 is 15 residues long. The germline CDR1 and CDR2 sequences are WSHSY and SAAADI. The DNA of the CDR3 is TGCGCCAGCAGTAACCTTTACAGGGTTAACACTGAAGCTTTCTTT. This sequence encodes CASSNLYRVNTEAFF.

V usage is TRBV29-1 and J usage is TRBJ1-5, with 10 bases identical to TRBD1. Germline CDR1 reads SQVTM; CDR2 reads ANQGSEA. With 6 bases clipped from V and 7 bases from J, the junction kept 6 bases outside the gene matches. The CDR3 has 13 residues. The CDR3 DNA is TGCAGCGTCGGGGACAGGGGTTACCAGCCCCAGCATTTT. Protein sequence: CSVGDRGYQPQHF.

V is TRBV2 and J is TRBJ1-2; 7 bases match TRBD1. The germline gives CDR1 SNHLY, CDR2 FYNNEI. The trim removed 6 bases at V and 0 bases at J, leaving 7 bases unmatched. The CDR3 is 15 residues long. The DNA for the CDR3 is TGTGCCAGCAGCGGAGGGACAGTAGCTAACTATGGCTACACCTTC. This sequence encodes CASSGGTVANYGYTF.

The chain couples TRBV24-1 to TRBJ2-2; the D gene is possibly TRBD1 (5 bases). Germline V gene sequence: CDR1 KGHDR, CDR2 SFDVKD. CDR3 size: 17 residues. V gave up 0 bases and J gave up 1 base, with 11 bases separating them. The DNA of the CDR3 is TGTGCCACCAGTGATTTGCCCAGGGCAGAGAACACCGGGGAGCTGTTTTTT. Its translation: CATSDLPRAENTGELFF.

This clone was found a few times. The chain employs TRBV28 and TRBJ2-3; a possible D gene is TRBD1 (6 bases). V was trimmed by 6 bases and J by 2 bases, leaving 15 bases between them. There are 15 residues in the CDR3. Germline-derived CDR1 and CDR2 are MDHEN and SYDVKM. The CDR3 here is CASRDGGGHTDTQYF. The CDR3 bases are TGTGCCAGCAGGGATGGGGGCGGCCACACAGATACGCAGTATTTT.

The count of this clone is one. The rearrangement links TRBV11-1 to TRBJ1-2; D is perhaps TRBD1 (5 bases). This CDR3 has 15 amino acids. CDR1 and CDR2 (germline): SGHAT, FQDESV (reference sequence). The germline V and J ends were trimmed by 5 bases and 1 base, with 14 bases remaining between them. Written as DNA, the CDR3 is TGTGCCAGCAGCCTCCGGGCAGGGCATAACTATGGCTACACCTTC. This codes for CASSLRAGHNYGYTF.

Here the CDR3 DNA reads TGTGCTCACCGGACAGGGGGCGGAGGGGAGCTGTTTTTT. It encodes CAHRTGGGGELFF. The rearrangement links TRBV28 to TRBJ2-2; TRBD1 agrees at 11 bases. The germline V gene encodes CDR1 MDHEN and CDR2 SYDVKM. CDR3 size: 13 residues.

This clone was seen once. The rearrangement links TRBV28 to TRBJ2-7, with 8 bases that match TRBD1. CDR1 and CDR2 from the germline V gene are MDHEN and SYDVKM. V shed 2 bases and J 4 bases; nucleotides not matched to a gene: 13. This CDR3 spans 17 amino acids. Written as DNA, the CDR3 is TGTGCCAGCAGTTTAGCCAGCATTAGACAGGGGAGGTACGAGCAGTACTTC. Translating gives CASSLASIRQGRYEQYF.

The chain carries TRBV10-3 and TRBJ2-3, with TRBD2 matching 10 bases. Unmatched junction bases numbered 4, after V lost 3 bases and J lost 1 base. The CDR3 loop spans 16 amino acids. CDR1 ENHRY and CDR2 SYGVKD come from the germline V gene. CDR3 loop: CAISDPGTSGTDTQYF. CDR3 sequence (DNA): TGTGCCATCAGTGACCCTGGGACTAGCGGCACAGATACGCAGTATTTT.

This clone was seen repeatedly, ten times or more. The gene calls are TRBV18 and TRBJ1-6; TRBD1 might be the D (6 bases). From germline, CDR1 is KGHSH and CDR2 LQKENI. The CDR3 length is 14 residues. With 6 bases removed from V and 8 bases from J, the gap between germline ends came to 14 bases. This chain's CDR3 is CASSHDRRYSPLHF. In nucleotides, the CDR3 is TGTGCCAGCTCGCACGACAGGAGGTATTCACCCCTCCACTTT.

The genes are TRBV28 and TRBJ2-7; TRBD1 agrees at 9 bases. J gave up 3 bases and V 6 bases, and 6 bases lay outside the gene matches. Germline loops: CDR1 MDHEN, CDR2 SYDVKM. The CDR3 spans 14 residues. This CDR3 is CASRRQGGSYEQYF. The CDR3 DNA reads as TGTGCCAGCAGAAGACAGGGGGGCAGCTACGAGCAGTACTTC.

This sequence joins TRBV11-2 and TRBJ2-1, with TRBD2 as a possible D gene (6 bases). The CDR3 runs 16 residues. The germline V gene has CDR1 SGHAT and CDR2 FQNNGV. The V and J ends lost 8 bases and 0 bases respectively, with 17 bases between them. The CDR3 reads CASSGSGLSSYNEQFF. The CDR3 DNA sequence: TGTGCCAGCTCAGGGAGCGGGTTAAGCTCCTACAATGAGCAGTTCTTC.

This clone was seen once. The rearrangement joins TRBV7-6 to TRBJ2-5; tentatively, D is TRBD1 (7 bases). Germline CDR1 SGHVS, CDR2 FNYEAQ. There are 15 residues in the CDR3. Trimming left V 4 bases short and J 5 bases short, with 17 bases between. In DNA form, the CDR3 reads TGTGCCAGCAGCTCCCGACAGGGAGGCGAGGAGACCCAGTACTTC. It specifies CASSSRQGGEETQYF.

The chain is built from TRBV23-1 and TRBJ2-3; D gene unclear. TRBV23-1 is an ORF, and what it does is uncertain. The ends were cut back, 6 bases at V and 4 bases at J, with 5 bases in the middle. The CDR3 length is 11 residues. CDR3 sequence: CASSLPDTQYF. DNA of the CDR3: TGCGCCAGCAGCCTTCCAGATACGCAGTATTTT.

The chain joins TRBV6-1 to TRBJ1-5; 9 nucleotides line up with TRBD1. Trimming cost V 4 bases and J 1 base; bases outside gene matches: 8. Germline loops: CDR1 MNHNS, CDR2 SASEGT. The CDR3 is 17 amino acids. CDR3 loop: CASSVLDRGGSNQPQHF. CDR3 nucleotides: TGTGCCAGCAGTGTCTTGGACAGGGGAGGGAGCAATCAGCCCCAGCATTTT.

The J gene is TRBJ2-1, the V gene TRBV18; a weak D match, TRBD1 (5 bases). There are 12 residues in the CDR3. Germline CDR1 is KGHSH and CDR2 is LQKENI. V was shortened by 3 bases and J by 7 bases, with 7 bases between the two germline ends. The CDR3: CASSPDNNEQFF. CDR3 in DNA: TGTGCCAGCTCACCGGACAATAATGAGCAGTTCTTC.

The gene calls are TRBV5-4 and TRBJ2-7; tentatively, D is TRBD1 (5 bases). This CDR3 spans 14 amino acids. Per the germline V gene, CDR1 is SGHNT and CDR2 is YYREEE (reference sequence). V was trimmed by 4 bases and J by 0 bases, leaving 11 bases between them. The CDR3, as DNA: TGTGCCAGCAGCACTGGACACAGCTCCTACGAGCAGTACTTC. It translates to CASSTGHSSYEQYF.